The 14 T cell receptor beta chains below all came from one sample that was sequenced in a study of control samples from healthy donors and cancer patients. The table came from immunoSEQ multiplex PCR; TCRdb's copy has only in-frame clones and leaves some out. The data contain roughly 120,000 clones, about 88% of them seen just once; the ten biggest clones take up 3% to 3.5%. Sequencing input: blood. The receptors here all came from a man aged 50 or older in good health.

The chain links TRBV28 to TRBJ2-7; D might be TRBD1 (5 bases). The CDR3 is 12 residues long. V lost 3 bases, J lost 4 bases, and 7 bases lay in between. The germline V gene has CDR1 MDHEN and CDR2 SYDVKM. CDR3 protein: CASSFGAYEQYF. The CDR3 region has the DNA TGTGCCAGCAGTTTTGGGGCATACGAGCAGTACTTC.

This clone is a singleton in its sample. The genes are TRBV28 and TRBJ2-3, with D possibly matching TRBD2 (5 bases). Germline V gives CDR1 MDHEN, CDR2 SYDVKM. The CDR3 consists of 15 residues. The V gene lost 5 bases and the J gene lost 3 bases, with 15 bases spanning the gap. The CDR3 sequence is CASSPPVRGTDTQYF. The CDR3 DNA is TGTGCCAGCAGTCCCCCGGTGAGAGGGACAGATACGCAGTATTTT.

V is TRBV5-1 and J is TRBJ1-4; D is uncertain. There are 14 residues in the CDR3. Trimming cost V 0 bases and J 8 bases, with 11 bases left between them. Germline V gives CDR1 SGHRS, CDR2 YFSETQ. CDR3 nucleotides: TGCGCCAGCAGCTTGGATGGGGTGCGGGAAAAACTGTTTTTT. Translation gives CASSLDGVREKLFF.

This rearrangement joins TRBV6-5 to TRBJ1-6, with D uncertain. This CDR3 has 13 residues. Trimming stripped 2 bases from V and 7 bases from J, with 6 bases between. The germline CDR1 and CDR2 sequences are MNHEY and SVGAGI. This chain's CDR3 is CASSYGRNSPLHF. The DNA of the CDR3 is TGTGCCAGCAGTTACGGCAGAAATTCACCCCTCCACTTT.

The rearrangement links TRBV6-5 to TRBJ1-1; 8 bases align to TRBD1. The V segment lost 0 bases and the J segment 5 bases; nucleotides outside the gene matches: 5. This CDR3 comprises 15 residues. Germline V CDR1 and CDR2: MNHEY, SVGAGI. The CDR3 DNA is TGTGCCAGCAGTTACTCTACAGGGGGTGTGACTGAAGCTTTCTTT. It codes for CASSYSTGGVTEAFF.

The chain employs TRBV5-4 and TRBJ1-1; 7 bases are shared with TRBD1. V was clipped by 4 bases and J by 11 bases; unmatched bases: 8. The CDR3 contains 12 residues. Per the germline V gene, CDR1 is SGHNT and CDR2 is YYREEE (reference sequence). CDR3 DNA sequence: TGTGCCAGCAGCCTCACAGGGACAGACGCTTTCTTT. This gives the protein CASSLTGTDAFF.

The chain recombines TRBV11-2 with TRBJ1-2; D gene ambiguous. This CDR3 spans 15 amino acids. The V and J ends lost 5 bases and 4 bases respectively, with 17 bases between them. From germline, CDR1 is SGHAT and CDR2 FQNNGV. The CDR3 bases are TGTGCCAGCAGCCAGATACGATCGGACTTCTATGGCTACACCTTC. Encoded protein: CASSQIRSDFYGYTF.

Here the CDR3 DNA reads TGTGCCAGCCACAGCGGACAGGGACCATACAATGAGCAGTTCTTC. This sequence encodes CASHSGQGPYNEQFF. The rearrangement joins TRBV6-6 to TRBJ2-1; TRBD1 matches at 8 bases. The length of the CDR3 is 15 residues. Germline-derived CDR1 and CDR2 are MNHNY and SVGAGI (reference sequence). V gave up 8 bases and J gave up 4 bases; unmatched junction bases: 10.

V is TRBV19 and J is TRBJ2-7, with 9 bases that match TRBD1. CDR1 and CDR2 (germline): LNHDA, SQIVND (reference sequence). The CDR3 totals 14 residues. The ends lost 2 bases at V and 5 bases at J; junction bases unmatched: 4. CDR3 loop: CASSIIQGANEQYF. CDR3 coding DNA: TGTGCCAGTAGTATAATACAGGGGGCGAACGAGCAGTACTTC.

The CDR3 DNA reads as TGTGCCAGCAGTTTAGGTAGAGGCTACACCTTC. Protein: CASSLGRGYTF. The chain combines TRBV12-3 or TRBV12-4 with TRBJ1-2, with D unclear. CDR3 length: 11 residues. Between the trimmed V and J ends, which lost 1 base and 8 bases, there was a span of 5 bases.

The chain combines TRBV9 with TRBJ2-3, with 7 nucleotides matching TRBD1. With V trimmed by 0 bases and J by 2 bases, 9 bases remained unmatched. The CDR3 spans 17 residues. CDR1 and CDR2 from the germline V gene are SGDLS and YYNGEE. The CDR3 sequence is CASSVGIRGQITDTQYF. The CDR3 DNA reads TGTGCCAGCAGCGTAGGAATAAGGGGACAGATCACAGATACGCAGTATTTT.

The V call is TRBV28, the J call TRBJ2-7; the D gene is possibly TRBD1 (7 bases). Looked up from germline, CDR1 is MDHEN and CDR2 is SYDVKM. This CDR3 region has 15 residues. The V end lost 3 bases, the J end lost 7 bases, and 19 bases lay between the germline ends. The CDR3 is CASSLDGGTAREQYF. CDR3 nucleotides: TGTGCCAGCAGTTTGGATGGAGGGACAGCGCGGGAGCAGTACTTC.

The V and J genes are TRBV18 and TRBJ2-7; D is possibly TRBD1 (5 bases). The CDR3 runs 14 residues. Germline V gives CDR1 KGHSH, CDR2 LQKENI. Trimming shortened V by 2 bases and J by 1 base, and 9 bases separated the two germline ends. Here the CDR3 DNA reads TGTGCCAGCTCACCAGGCAGGGTGTCCTACGAGCAGTACTTC. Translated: CASSPGRVSYEQYF.

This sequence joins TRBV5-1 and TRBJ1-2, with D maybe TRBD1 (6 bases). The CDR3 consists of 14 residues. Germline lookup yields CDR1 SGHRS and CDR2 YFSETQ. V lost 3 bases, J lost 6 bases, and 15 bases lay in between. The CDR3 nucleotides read TGCGCCAGCAGCTCGATCCGGGGGCATGATGGCTACACCTTC. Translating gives CASSSIRGHDGYTF.